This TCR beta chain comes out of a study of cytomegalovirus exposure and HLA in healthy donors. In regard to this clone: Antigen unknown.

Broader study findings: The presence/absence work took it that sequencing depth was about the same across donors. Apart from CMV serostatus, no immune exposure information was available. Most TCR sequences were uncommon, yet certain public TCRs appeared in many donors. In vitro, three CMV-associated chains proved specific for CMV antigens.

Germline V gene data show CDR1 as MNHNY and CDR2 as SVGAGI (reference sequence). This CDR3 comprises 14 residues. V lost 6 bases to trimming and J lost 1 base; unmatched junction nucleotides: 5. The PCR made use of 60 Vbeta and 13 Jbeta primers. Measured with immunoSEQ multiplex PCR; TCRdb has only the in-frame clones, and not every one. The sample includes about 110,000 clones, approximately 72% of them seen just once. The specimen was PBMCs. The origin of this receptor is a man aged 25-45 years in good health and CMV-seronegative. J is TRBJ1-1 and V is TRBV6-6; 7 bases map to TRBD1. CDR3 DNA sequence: TGTGCCAGCAGGTCAGGGGACAGGAACACTGAAGCTTTCTTT. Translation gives CASRSGDRNTEAFF.